A selection of T cell receptor beta chains follows, all from one sample in a study of CD8+ T cells in alopecia areata. Clones were read by immunoSEQ multiplex PCR, and TCRdb kept only the in-frame ones, dropping some. This sample has 90,000 to 100,000 clones, with 35% to 45% found just once. The sample taken for sequencing was CD4+ T cells sorted from blood. The receptors derive from a human donor with alopecia areata. CDR3s include the opening cysteine and the closing phenylalanine or tryptophan. Each record gives: V gene, CDR3 protein.

TRBV6-5 | CASSYGRSSYEQYF
TRBV27 | CASKTSGQSYEQYF
TRBV28 | CASIQTGLARSDRHNEQFF
TRBV27 | CASKDPGQGAINEQFF
TRBV5-1 | CASSRGTSSNTGELFF
TRBV6-1 | CASSEAIGEFTDTQYF
TRBV5-1 | CASSPLAATDTQYF
TRBV30 | CAWSGGRTDTQYF
TRBV2 | CASNRGFDEQYF
TRBV29-1 | CSVGSNTEAFF
TRBV30 | CAWSGVNTEAFF
TRBV23-1 | CASRTRGRYTEAFF
TRBV15 | CATSSQYSSGANVLTF
TRBV14 | CASSRTGSYEQYF
TRBV7-2 | CASSLRTAVNYGYTF
TRBV7-8 | CASSLEPGSYEQYF
TRBV28 | CASSGSSYEQYF
TRBV5-1 | CASSPSRETQYF
TRBV5-1 | CADHEQYF
TRBV4-1 | CASSQEAPGELFF
TRBV5-4 | CASSFQITGVETQYF
TRBV6-6 | CASSPRGGGGDTQYF
TRBV7-8 | CASSEGRETQYF
TRBV7-9 | CASSLFADEGTQYF
TRBV2 | CASSQQVVAGELFF
TRBV7-9 | CASSLVTGSEKLFF
TRBV7-9 | CASSKTGRMYQETQYF
TRBV28 | CASRFTGGRYEQYF
TRBV7-9 | CASSLAEGKGAQHF
TRBV5-1 | CASSWGSPGQVETQYF
TRBV5-6 | CASSLYLVQGVEETQYF
TRBV4-2 | CASSRIMDSYTDTQYF
TRBV6-5 | CASSYSLYSNQPQHF
TRBV7-8 | CASSLVLGQSSYNEQFF
TRBV29-1 | CSGSWGSLGYTF